This T cell receptor beta chain was sequenced in a study of early T cells in non-severe SARS-CoV-2 infection (dated by TCRdb to about 2021). Regarding the complete study: Bulk RNA from unsorted whole blood was used for TCR sequencing, so alpha and beta chains could not be paired. Overall study outcomes, separate from this receptor: VDJdb matching was skewed toward anti-spike CD8 responses and likely underestimated virus-specific expansions by missing private and CD4 specificities.

This was a case-control study nested in a cohort of healthcare workers in London, UK, who had nasopharyngeal swab PCR tests and blood samples taken every week. Healthcare workers were enrolled in the week of the UK lockdown, from 23 to 31 March 2020, and were followed every week for up to 16 weeks. Libraries came from 5' RACE. TCRdb shows the sequencer as NextSeq 500. Unique molecular identifiers were attached to individual cDNA molecules in the TCR library protocol so that sequencing error and PCR bias could be corrected. Both TCR alpha and beta chains were sequenced, and tight co-correlation was observed between alpha and beta sequence abundances in each sample. Under the source paper's analysis protocol: Decombinator V4 was used to annotate TCR sequences for V gene, J gene and CDR3. TCRs were defined as expanded if a significant change between any two time points was detected under a Poisson model with p below 0.0001. TCR abundances were normalised to the total number of TCRs sequenced per sample and were expressed as counts per million. TRAV1-2 paired with TRAJ12, TRAJ20 or TRAJ33 defined MAIT TCRs, while TRAV10 paired with TRAJ18 defined iNKT TCRs. VDJdb, accessed 1 November 2021, was searched for CMV, EBV and SARS-CoV-2 annotated TCRs, with TCRs annotated for multiple antigens excluded. TCRdb trimmed public reads at Q25 via fastp, called clones via MiXCR and kept in-frame beta chains. CDR3 protein sequences are deduplicated, and each keeps its most common genes and DNA. What appears here as the V and J calls and clone size reflects TCRdb's work, not the paper's. The table for this sample lists some 32,000 distinct CDR3 sequences; 3.9% of them were counted only once. The ten largest clones represent more than 6.5% of the sample.

Trimming accounts for 6 bases at V and 1 base at J, while the number of junction bases matched to no gene is 8. The germline V gene (reference sequence) specifies MNHEY as CDR1 and SMNVEV as CDR2. Including the terminal cysteine and phenylalanine, the CDR3 comprises 16 residues. The entry retains the CDR3 DNA only, 48 bases that are in frame from base 1. As to this clonotype: The clone's antigen remains unknown. Base qualities are missing; no much larger clone stands one base away.

The rearranged segments are TRBV27 and TRBJ2-1, and TRBD2 matches 8 of the central bases. The specimen sequenced was whole blood. The clonotype comes from an adult who was a healthcare worker with PCR-confirmed SARS-CoV-2 infection or an uninfected control (not recorded which). The CDR3 is CASSPSAGDSYNEQFF. The DNA sequence follows: TGTGCCAGCAGCCCCTCAGCGGGAGATTCCTACAATGAGCAGTTCTTC.